This TCR beta chain was sequenced during a study of T cell repertoires in cytomegalovirus infection. Findings and caveats of the study: CMV-specific TCR beta clonotypes restricted by HLA-C dominated the ex vivo response.

This clonotype was seen a few times. What it recognizes is unknown. TCRdb reprocessed the reads with MiXCR, giving one entry per CDR3 protein. The sample lists around 630,000 distinct CDR3 sequences; 20% to 30% were seen once. This CDR3 spans 17 amino acids. Trimming left V 0 bases short and J 0 bases short, with 11 bases between. From germline, CDR1 is LGHDT and CDR2 YNNKEL (reference sequence). This clonotype was sampled from a human donor in good health (CMV status not recorded). Some clones in this sample may be carry-over from other donors' samples. Sequenced input: CD8+ T cells from PBMCs. The chain has TRBV3-1 and TRBJ2-2; D gene unclear. The chain's CDR3 is CASSQEKGWANTGELFF. Written as DNA, the CDR3 is TGTGCCAGCAGCCAAGAGAAAGGATGGGCGAACACCGGGGAGCTGTTTTTT.